One sample yielded the 8 T cell receptor beta chains listed below, sequenced in a study of T-cell memory formation after mild COVID-19. TCRdb redid the calling of the 5' RACE reads with MiXCR, one entry per CDR3 protein. The data hold 300,000 to 350,000 distinct CDR3 sequences, with 15% to 20% observed a single time. Sample: PBMCs or a T cell subset sorted from them (not recorded which). These receptors all come from a man aged 18 to 29 who had mild COVID-19 (a few samples of this study predate the infection). Cell type and time point are not known.

This clonotype was seen a few times. The chain joins TRBV6-1 to TRBJ1-1; 9 bases align to TRBD1. The V gene's germline CDR1 is MNHNS and CDR2 SASEGT. The CDR3 is 15 residues long. Losses at the gene ends were 4 bases for V and 4 bases for J; bases not matched to a gene: 7. CDR3 sequence (DNA): TGTGCCAGCAGTGGGATACAGGGGGCAGGCACTGAAGCTTTCTTT. Translating it yields CASSGIQGAGTEAFF.

This clonotype occurred a few times. This rearrangement joins TRBV5-1 to TRBJ2-5, with D tentatively TRBD1 or TRBD2 (5 bases each). This CDR3 has 15 residues. Trimming took 4 bases from V and 1 from J, leaving 14 bases between them. The germline V gene has CDR1 SGHRS and CDR2 YFSETQ. The CDR3 reads CASSPRGESQETQYF. CDR3 DNA sequence: TGCGCCAGCAGCCCCCGAGGGGAGAGCCAAGAGACCCAGTACTTC.

This clonotype was recorded a few times. This rearrangement joins TRBV6-1 to TRBJ1-6, with D unclear. Trimming shortened V by 11 bases and J by 9 bases, and 17 bases separated the two germline ends. Germline V CDR1 and CDR2: MNHNS, SASEGT. The CDR3 is made up of 13 amino acids. The DNA for the CDR3 is TGTGCCGGCACAAGCAGCGCTAGTTCACCCCTCCACTTT. Its translation: CAGTSSASSPLHF.

The chain recombines TRBV7-2 with TRBJ2-7; TRBD2 aligns across 7 bases. This CDR3 is built from 14 residues. Germline trimming cut 2 bases from V and 2 bases from J; bases unmatched to any gene: 3. The germline gives CDR1 SGHTA, CDR2 FQGNSA. The CDR3, as DNA: TGTGCCAGCAGCTTAAGCGGGGACCCCTACGAGCAGTACTTC. Translating it yields CASSLSGDPYEQYF.

Many counts were recorded for this clonotype. The rearrangement joins TRBV10-3 to TRBJ2-1, with 7 bases aligning to TRBD1. The germline V gene encodes CDR1 ENHRY and CDR2 SYGVKD. After removal of 2 bases from V and 10 bases from J, the junction contained 8 bases not matched to a gene. The CDR3 spans 14 residues. The DNA of the CDR3 is TGTGCCATCAGTGAGGCCTCGACAGGGCAGGAGCAGTTCTTC. It encodes CAISEASTGQEQFF.

The chain is built from TRBV10-3 and TRBJ2-3; no reliable D call. Germline V gene lookup returns CDR1 ENHRY and CDR2 SYGVKD. V lost 6 bases, J lost 3 bases, and 4 bases lay in between. The length of the CDR3 is 11 residues. The DNA for the CDR3 is TGTGCCATCAGGAGAACAGATACGCAGTATTTT. Protein: CAIRRTDTQYF.

The genes are TRBV5-1 and TRBJ2-3, with a tentative D call TRBD1 (5 bases). Trimming took off 2 bases at V and 2 bases at J, with 15 bases between the two ends. Germline CDR1 is SGHRS and CDR2 is YFSETQ. CDR3 length: 16 amino acids. In DNA form, the CDR3 reads TGCGCCAGCAGCTTTGGAAGGACACGCCACACAGATACGCAGTATTTT. It translates to CASSFGRTRHTDTQYF. The full variable domain, rest sourced from reference TRBV5-1 and TRBJ2-3, is KAGVTQTPRYLIKTRGQQVTLSCSPISGHRSVSWYQQTPGQGLQFLFEYFSETQRNKGNFPGRFSGRQFSNSRSEMNVSTLELGDSALYLCASSFGRTRHTDTQYFGPGTRLTVL.

This clonotype was detected only a few times. V gene TRBV12-3 or TRBV12-4 combines with J gene TRBJ1-4; 11 bases match TRBD1. After removal of 3 bases from V and 10 bases from J, the junction contained 4 bases not matched to a gene. This CDR3 is built from 14 residues. CDR3 loop: CASSFWDRGSKLFF. Written as DNA, the CDR3 is TGTGCCAGCAGTTTTTGGGACAGGGGGTCAAAACTGTTTTTT.